A selection of T cell receptor beta chains follows, all from one sample in a study of cytomegalovirus exposure and HLA in healthy donors. Method: immunoSEQ multiplex PCR; TCRdb's copy keeps in-frame clones and lacks some. This sample has roughly 97,000 clones, with around 72% found just once. The specimen sequenced was PBMCs. These receptors were taken from a man in his forties in good health and CMV-seronegative. Each CDR3 is given with its conserved first and last residue. The order of the fields is V gene, clone size, D gene, J gene, CDR3 protein, CDR3 DNA. D genes are given only for firm matches. Not every row has a clone size; where given, it reads once, few, many or a size class.

TRBV2	-	TRBD1	TRBJ2-3	CASSAPGQGALDTQYF	TGTGCCAGCAGTGCACCGGGACAGGGGGCTTTAGATACGCAGTATTTT
TRBV7-2	-	TRBD1	TRBJ1-1	CASSLMLGGAGMAFF	TGTGCCAGCAGCTTAATGTTAGGGGGCGCGGGGATGGCTTTCTTT
TRBV7-8	few	-	TRBJ1-1	CASSADMNTEAFF	TGTGCCAGCAGCGCAGACATGAACACTGAAGCTTTCTTT
TRBV7-9	-	TRBD2	TRBJ2-1	CASSVAGGYNEQFF	TGTGCCAGCAGCGTAGCGGGGGGGTACAATGAGCAGTTCTTC
TRBV27	-	-	TRBJ1-2	CASSFEHSLNYGYTF	TGTGCCAGCAGTTTCGAGCACAGCCTTAACTATGGCTACACCTTC
TRBV23-1	once	TRBD1	TRBJ2-7	CASSRVVGPGQGINEQYF	TGCGCCAGCAGTCGCGTAGTGGGACCGGGACAGGGGATCAACGAGCAGTACTTC
TRBV11-3	-	TRBD2	TRBJ2-1	CASSLDALAGGANEQFF	TGTGCCAGCAGCTTAGATGCCCTAGCGGGGGGGGCCAATGAGCAGTTCTTC
TRBV29-1	-	-	TRBJ1-2	CSVELNSGIGQSYGYTF	TGCAGCGTTGAACTTAATAGCGGGATTGGACAGTCTTATGGCTACACCTTC
TRBV27	few	-	TRBJ2-6	CASSFRSGANVLTF	TGTGCCAGCAGTTTCCGCTCTGGGGCCAACGTCCTGACTTTC
TRBV5-1	-	-	TRBJ1-1	CASSLRVSTEAFF	TGCGCCAGCTCCTTGAGGGTATCGACTGAAGCTTTCTTT
TRBV5-4	-	TRBD2	TRBJ2-7	CASSKKLSGDRYEQYF	TGTGCCAGCAGCAAAAAATTAAGCGGGGATCGCTACGAGCAGTACTTC
TRBV6-5	-	-	TRBJ2-2	CASSYGQLRGLFF	TGTGCCAGCAGTTATGGGCAGCTTAGGGGGCTGTTTTTT
TRBV5-1	-	-	TRBJ2-5	CASSLAMLTETQYF	TGCGCCAGCAGCTTGGCCATGCTAACAGAGACCCAGTACTTC
TRBV10-1	-	-	TRBJ2-7	CASQERQDISYEQYF	TGCGCCAGCCAGGAGAGACAGGACATTTCCTACGAGCAGTACTTC
TRBV7-2	-	-	TRBJ2-3	CASSLVAVFTDTQYF	TGTGCCAGCAGCTTAGTCGCGGTCTTCACAGATACGCAGTATTTT
TRBV11-2	few	-	TRBJ2-3	CASSLGSLGADTQYF	TGTGCCAGCAGCTTAGGTTCGTTGGGCGCAGATACGCAGTATTTT
TRBV5-4	-	-	TRBJ2-1	CASSGRDLTYNEQFF	TGTGCCAGCAGCGGCCGGGACTTGACCTACAATGAGCAGTTCTTC
TRBV28	-	TRBD2	TRBJ2-3	CASSRRAAGGTDTQYF	TGTGCCAGCAGCCGCCGCGCAGCGGGGGGAACAGATACGCAGTATTTT
TRBV11-2	-	-	TRBJ2-5	CASSLDHGVGETQYF	TGTGCCAGCAGCTTAGATCACGGGGTTGGAGAGACCCAGTACTTC
TRBV4-2	-	-	TRBJ2-3	CASSQELVNTQYF	TGTGCCAGCAGCCAAGAACTCGTCAATACGCAGTATTTT
TRBV19	-	-	TRBJ1-5	CASSIGSTLSNQPQHF	TGTGCCAGTAGTATAGGCTCGACTCTTAGCAATCAGCCCCAGCATTTT
TRBV10-3	-	-	TRBJ2-3	CAISAGQRGFTDTQYF	TGTGCCATCAGTGCCGGACAGAGGGGGTTTACAGATACGCAGTATTTT
TRBV15	-	-	TRBJ2-1	CATSSLLTESYNEQFF	TGTGCCACCAGCAGCCTTCTGACGGAGTCCTACAATGAGCAGTTCTTC
TRBV7-2	-	-	TRBJ1-1	CASSLRAGSFNTEAFF	TGTGCCAGCAGCTTAAGGGCGGGCAGCTTTAACACTGAAGCTTTCTTT
TRBV5-1	-	TRBD2	TRBJ2-7	CASSTAGVYEQYF	TGCGCCAGCAGCACAGCGGGGGTCTACGAGCAGTACTTC
TRBV10-3	-	TRBD1	TRBJ2-1	CAISGGTGENEQFF	TGTGCCATCAGTGGTGGGACAGGGGAGAATGAGCAGTTCTTC
TRBV27	-	-	TRBJ1-5	CASSAQGTNQPQHF	TGTGCCAGCAGTGCACAGGGTACCAATCAGCCCCAGCATTTT
TRBV6-1	-	-	TRBJ2-7	CASTRTRDSTHEQYF	TGTGCCAGCACTAGAACCAGGGACTCAACCCACGAGCAGTACTTC
TRBV27	-	TRBD2	TRBJ2-7	CASSFQRGNPYEQYF	TGTGCCAGCAGTTTCCAGCGGGGGAATCCCTACGAGCAGTACTTC
TRBV6-1	-	-	TRBJ2-3	CASSESGGDDTQYF	TGTGCCAGCAGTGAATCTGGGGGCGACGATACGCAGTATTTT
TRBV7-9	-	-	TRBJ2-7	CASSPYRGGYEQYF	TGTGCCAGCAGCCCCTACAGGGGAGGCTACGAGCAGTACTTC
TRBV29-1	-	-	TRBJ1-2	CSVDKTGLNYGYTF	TGCAGCGTTGATAAGACAGGCCTTAACTATGGCTACACCTTC
TRBV7-8	few	-	TRBJ2-7	CASRPGPSRSSYEQYF	TGTGCCAGCAGACCAGGCCCTAGCAGGAGCTCCTACGAGCAGTACTTC
TRBV18	once	-	TRBJ2-3	CASSWRDTQYF	TGTGCCAGCTCATGGAGGGATACGCAGTATTTT
TRBV5-4	medium-sized	TRBD1	TRBJ2-7	CASSVDRASGEQYF	TGTGCCAGCAGCGTCGACAGGGCCTCCGGCGAGCAGTACTTC
TRBV20-1	-	-	TRBJ2-1	CSAVWAEQFF	TGCAGTGCAGTATGGGCTGAGCAGTTCTTC
TRBV2	-	-	TRBJ1-5	CASSEFRDNQPQHF	TGTGCCAGCAGTGAATTTCGCGACAATCAGCCCCAGCATTTT
TRBV6-6	few	-	TRBJ1-1	CASSNLRGRDTEAFF	TGTGCCAGCAGTAACCTCAGGGGTAGGGACACTGAAGCTTTCTTT
TRBV7-9	-	TRBD1	TRBJ1-1	CASSLRTGGIAEAFF	TGTGCCAGCAGCTTACGAACAGGGGGCATCGCTGAAGCTTTCTTT
TRBV4-2	-	TRBD2	TRBJ2-3	CASSELAGGPDTQYF	TGTGCCAGCAGCGAACTAGCGGGGGGTCCAGATACGCAGTATTTT
TRBV6-5	-	TRBD1	TRBJ2-2	CASSWTGGNTGELFF	TGTGCCAGCAGTTGGACAGGGGGGAACACCGGGGAGCTGTTTTTT
TRBV30	-	-	TRBJ2-1	CAWSPTGNNEQFF	TGTGCCTGGAGTCCCACAGGTAACAATGAGCAGTTCTTC
TRBV5-1	-	TRBD2	TRBJ2-2	CASTVLAGSNTGELFF	TGCGCCAGCACCGTATTAGCGGGGTCGAACACCGGGGAGCTGTTTTTT
TRBV7-9	few	TRBD1	TRBJ1-4	CASSWGTGTNEKLFF	TGTGCCAGCAGCTGGGGGACAGGAACTAATGAAAAACTGTTTTTT
TRBV6-1	-	-	TRBJ2-2	CASSELGGAAGELFF	TGTGCCAGCAGTGAATTGGGGGGGGCCGCCGGGGAGCTGTTTTTT
TRBV5-1	-	TRBD1	TRBJ1-1	CASSLAGSGQGITEAFF	TGCGCCAGCAGCTTGGCCGGGTCGGGACAGGGGATCACTGAAGCTTTCTTT
TRBV23-1	-	TRBD1	TRBJ2-3	CASSLAPGGRGTSTDTQYF	TGCGCCAGCAGTCTCGCCCCAGGGGGCCGGGGGACAAGCACAGATACGCAGTATTTT
TRBV11-3	-	-	TRBJ2-1	CASSGRGANNEQFF	TGTGCCAGCAGCGGCCGGGGGGCGAACAATGAGCAGTTCTTC
TRBV29-1	-	TRBD2	TRBJ2-7	CSVVAGGSSYEQYF	TGCAGCGTTGTGGCGGGAGGTAGCTCCTACGAGCAGTACTTC
TRBV2	few	TRBD1	TRBJ2-1	CASSKQGASYNEQFF	TGTGCCAGCAGTAAACAGGGGGCTTCCTACAATGAGCAGTTCTTC
TRBV18	-	-	TRBJ2-6	CASSLDISGANVLTF	TGTGCCAGCTCACTAGACATCTCTGGGGCCAACGTCCTGACTTTC
TRBV7-2	-	-	TRBJ2-7	CASSPSATYEQYF	TGTGCCAGCAGCCCTAGCGCGACCTACGAGCAGTACTTC
TRBV14	-	-	TRBJ2-3	CASSQDRLASTDTQYF	TGTGCCAGCAGCCAAGATAGGCTAGCCAGCACAGATACGCAGTATTTT
TRBV5-1	few	TRBD1	TRBJ1-1	CASSRNRQGGVDTEAFF	TGCGCCAGCAGCCGCAATAGACAGGGTGGTGTCGACACTGAAGCTTTCTTT
TRBV7-8	-	TRBD1	TRBJ2-2	CASSFARGGELFF	TGTGCCAGCAGTTTCGCCAGGGGGGGGGAGCTGTTTTTT
TRBV7-2	-	-	TRBJ1-1	CASSPIAESEAFF	TGTGCCAGCAGCCCCATCGCGGAGAGTGAAGCTTTCTTT
TRBV19	-	TRBD2	TRBJ2-1	CASSSGGYNEQFF	TGTGCCAGTAGTAGCGGGGGCTACAATGAGCAGTTCTTC
TRBV7-2	-	-	TRBJ1-5	CASSLAAGNQPQHF	TGTGCCAGCAGCTTAGCGGCAGGCAATCAGCCCCAGCATTTT
TRBV5-5	few	-	TRBJ1-2	CASSFTGLNYGYTF	TGTGCCAGCAGCTTTACAGGGTTAAACTATGGCTACACCTTC